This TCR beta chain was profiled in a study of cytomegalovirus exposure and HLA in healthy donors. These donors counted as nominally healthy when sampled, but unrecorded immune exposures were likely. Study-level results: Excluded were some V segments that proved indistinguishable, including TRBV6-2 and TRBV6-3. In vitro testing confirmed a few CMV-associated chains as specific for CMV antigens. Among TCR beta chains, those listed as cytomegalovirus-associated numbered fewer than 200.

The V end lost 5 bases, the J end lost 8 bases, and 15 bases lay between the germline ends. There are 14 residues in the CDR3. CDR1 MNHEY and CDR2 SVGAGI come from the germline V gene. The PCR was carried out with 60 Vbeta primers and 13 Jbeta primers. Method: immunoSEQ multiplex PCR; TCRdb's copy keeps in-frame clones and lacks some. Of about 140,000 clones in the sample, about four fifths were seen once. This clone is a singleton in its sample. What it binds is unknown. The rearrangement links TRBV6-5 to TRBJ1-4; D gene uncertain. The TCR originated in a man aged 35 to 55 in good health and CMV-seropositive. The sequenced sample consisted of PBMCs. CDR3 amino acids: CASSLGRRYEKLFF. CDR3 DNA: TGTGCCAGCAGTCTAGGGAGGAGATACGAAAAACTGTTTTTT.